One sample yielded the 10 T cell receptor beta chains listed below, sequenced in a study of blood T cells in healthy people across ages. The second PCR ran about 6 to 11 cycles with a sample-barcoded 5' primer and J-beta primers. Each CDR3 protein is one row after TCRdb ran MiXCR on the 5' RACE reads. The sample yields over 1,500,000 distinct CDR3 sequences, 49% seen once. Sequences were obtained from blood. These receptors were taken from a middle-aged woman in good health.

This clonotype was seen a handful of times. The V gene is TRBV7-2, the J gene TRBJ1-6; the D is unclear. Germline V gene lookup returns CDR1 SGHTA and CDR2 FQGNSA. V was pared by 5 bases and J by 7 bases, with 12 bases between. The length of the CDR3 is 14 residues. In nucleotides, the CDR3 is TGTGCCAGCAGCCAGGCGATCTTCAATTCACCCCTCCACTTT. Protein: CASSQAIFNSPLHF.

The genes are TRBV20-1 and TRBJ2-3, with D tentatively TRBD1 or TRBD2 (5 bases each). In germline, CDR1 is DFQATT, CDR2 SNEGSKA (reference sequence). Trimming took 3 bases from V and 6 from J, leaving 13 bases between them. The CDR3 extends over 13 amino acids. The CDR3 here is CSARRRGPDTQYF. The CDR3 DNA follows: TGCAGTGCTAGGCGAAGGGGACCCGATACGCAGTATTTT.

This clonotype was seen a few times. The gene calls are TRBV7-2 and TRBJ2-2; TRBD2 matches at 8 bases. The V gene's germline CDR1 is SGHTA and CDR2 FQGNSA. This CDR3 region has 14 residues. V trimming: 4 bases; J trimming: 7 bases; junction bases outside the gene matches: 5. The CDR3 DNA sequence: TGTGCCAGCAGCTCCGGGGGGGCCGTCGGGGAGCTGTTTTTT. Protein: CASSSGGAVGELFF. The variable domain in full, completed from reference TRBV7-2 and TRBJ2-2, reads GAGVSQSPSNKVTEKGKDVELRCDPISGHTALYWYRQSLGQGLEFLIYFQGNSAPDKSGLPSDRFSAERTGGSVSTLTIQRTQQEDSAVYLCASSSGGAVGELFFGEGSRLTVL.

This clonotype was seen a few times. The chain has TRBV12-3 or TRBV12-4 and TRBJ2-3; 12 nucleotides match TRBD2. The junction had 10 bases not matched to a gene; V was cut back by 5 bases and J by 7 bases. The CDR3 length is 16 residues. CDR3 nucleotides: TGTGCCAGCAGTCCTGAGCTAGCGGGGGGGCTGAATACGCAGTATTTT. Protein: CASSPELAGGLNTQYF.

This sequence joins TRBV6-5 and TRBJ1-1; D ambiguous. Deletions cut 10 bases from V and 4 bases from J, with 7 bases between. The CDR3 sequence is 10 residues long. The germline V gene has CDR1 MNHEY and CDR2 SVGAGI. The CDR3 loop is CATQTTEAFF. The CDR3 region has the DNA TGTGCCACCCAAACCACTGAAGCTTTCTTT.

The CDR3 bases are TGCAGTGCTAGAGATCGACGGGGGGGCTTATACAATGAGCAGTTCTTC. Amino acid sequence: CSARDRRGGLYNEQFF. The chain has TRBV20-1 and TRBJ2-1, with TRBD2 matching over 8 bases. CDR3 length equals 16 residues. The V and J ends lost 0 bases and 4 bases, in that order; junction bases with no gene match: 8. Germline values: CDR1 DFQATT, CDR2 SNEGSKA (reference sequence).

Details on this clonotype: One end of the junction varies from germline; a read error may be responsible. The V gene is TRBV7-2, the J gene TRBJ2-7, with D unresolved. CDR3 size: 13 residues. The germline V gene has CDR1 SGHTA and CDR2 FQGNSA. CDR3 nucleotides: TGTGCCAGCAGCCTGGGTAGTGGGTACGAGCGGTACTTC. This gives the protein CASSLGSGYERYF.

V and J are TRBV5-1 and TRBJ2-6, with 10 bases that match TRBD1. The CDR3 covers 17 residues. CDR1 and CDR2 (germline): SGHRS, YFSETQ. The V gene end was trimmed by 4 bases and the J gene end by 5 bases; junction bases not matched to a gene: 9. The DNA for the CDR3 is TGCGCCAGCAGCGATCCGGGACAGGGGACGAGGGCCAACGTCCTGACTTTC. Its protein product is CASSDPGQGTRANVLTF.

The rearrangement uses TRBV6-5 and TRBJ1-2, with TRBD1 matching over 8 bases. V shed 9 bases and J 1 base; nucleotides not matched to a gene: 7. The CDR3 is 14 amino acids. CDR1 is MNHEY and CDR2 is SVGAGI in the germline V gene. CDR3 DNA sequence: TGTGCCAGTTCAGGGGGCGCTTTTAACTATGGCTACACCTTC. It specifies CASSGGAFNYGYTF.

This clonotype occurred many times. The V gene is TRBV29-1, the J gene TRBJ2-5; unclear D gene. Trimming removed 6 bases from V and 5 bases from J, with 16 bases in between. Germline V gene sequence: CDR1 SQVTM, CDR2 ANQGSEA. The CDR3 is 13 residues long. The CDR3 DNA sequence: TGCAGCGTAGTCGGCTCCCTCGGGGAGACCCAGTACTTC. Translating it yields CSVVGSLGETQYF. The variable domain in full, completed from reference TRBV29-1 and TRBJ2-5, reads SAVISQKPSRDICQRGTSLTIQCQVDSQVTMMFWYRQQPGQSLTLIATANQGSEATYESGFVIDKFPISRPNLTFSTLTVSNMSPEDSSIYLCSVVGSLGETQYFGPGTRLLVL.